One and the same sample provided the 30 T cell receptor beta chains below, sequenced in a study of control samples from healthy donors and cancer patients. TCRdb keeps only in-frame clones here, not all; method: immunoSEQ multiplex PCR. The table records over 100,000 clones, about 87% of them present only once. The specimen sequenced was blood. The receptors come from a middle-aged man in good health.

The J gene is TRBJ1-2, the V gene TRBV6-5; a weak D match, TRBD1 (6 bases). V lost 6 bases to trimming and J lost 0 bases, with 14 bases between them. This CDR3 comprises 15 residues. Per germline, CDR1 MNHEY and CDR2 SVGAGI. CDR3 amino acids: CASRDQGIANYGYTF. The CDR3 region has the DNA TGTGCCAGCAGAGACCAGGGGATAGCTAACTATGGCTACACCTTC.

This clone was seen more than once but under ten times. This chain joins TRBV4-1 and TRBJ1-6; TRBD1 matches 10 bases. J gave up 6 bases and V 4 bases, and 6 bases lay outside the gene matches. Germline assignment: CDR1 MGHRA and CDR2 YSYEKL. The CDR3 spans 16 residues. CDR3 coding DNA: TGCGCCAGCAGCCCCAGGACAGGGGGAGGTAATTCACCCCTCCACTTT. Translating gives CASSPRTGGGNSPLHF.

The CDR3 DNA is TGTGCCAGCAGCCAAGATCGGGGGCTGCCCCAGCATTTT. It encodes CASSQDRGLPQHF. The chain couples TRBV14 to TRBJ1-5; D perhaps matches TRBD1 (6 bases). This CDR3 is 13 amino acids long. The V gene's germline CDR1 is SGHDN and CDR2 FVKESK. V was pared by 0 bases and J by 9 bases, with 9 bases between. Looking up the rest from reference TRBV14 and TRBJ1-5 gives the full variable domain: EAGVTQFPSHSVIEKGQTVTLRCDPISGHDNLYWYRRVMGKEIKFLLHFVKESKQDESGMPNNRFLAERTGGTYSTLKVQPAELEDSGVYFCASSQDRGLPQHFGDGTRLSIL.

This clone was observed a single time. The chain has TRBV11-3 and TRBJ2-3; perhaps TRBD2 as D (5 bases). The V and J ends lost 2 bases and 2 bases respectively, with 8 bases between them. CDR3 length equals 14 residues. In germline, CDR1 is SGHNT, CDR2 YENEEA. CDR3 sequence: CASSLRETTDTQYF. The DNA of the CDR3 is TGTGCCAGCAGCTTAAGGGAGACCACAGATACGCAGTATTTT.

CDR3 in amino acids: CASSTGQGFSGNTIYF. The CDR3 region has the DNA TGTGCCAGCAGCACAGGACAGGGATTCTCTGGAAACACCATATATTTT. V usage is TRBV7-2 and J usage is TRBJ1-3; 8 bases match TRBD1. The junction had 6 bases not matched to a gene; V was cut back by 5 bases and J by 0 bases. Germline assignment: CDR1 SGHTA and CDR2 FQGNSA. This CDR3 comprises 16 residues.

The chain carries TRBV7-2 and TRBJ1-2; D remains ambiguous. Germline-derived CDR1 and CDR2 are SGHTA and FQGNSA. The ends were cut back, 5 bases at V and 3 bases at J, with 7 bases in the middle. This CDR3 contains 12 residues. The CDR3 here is CASSPRDYGYTF. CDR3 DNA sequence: TGTGCCAGCAGCCCTAGGGACTATGGCTACACCTTC.

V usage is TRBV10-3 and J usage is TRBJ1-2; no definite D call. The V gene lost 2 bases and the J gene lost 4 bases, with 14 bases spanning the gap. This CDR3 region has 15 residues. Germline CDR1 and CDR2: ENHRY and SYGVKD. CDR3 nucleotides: TGTGCCATCAGTGAGGGGTCAGAAATCATCTATGGCTACACCTTC. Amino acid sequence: CAISEGSEIIYGYTF.

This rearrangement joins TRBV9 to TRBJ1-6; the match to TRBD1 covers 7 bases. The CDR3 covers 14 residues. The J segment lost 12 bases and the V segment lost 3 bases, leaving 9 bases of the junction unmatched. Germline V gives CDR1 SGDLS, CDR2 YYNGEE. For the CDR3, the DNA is TGTGCCAGCAGCGCGAGGACAGGTCGGGGACCCCTCCACTTT. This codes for CASSARTGRGPLHF.

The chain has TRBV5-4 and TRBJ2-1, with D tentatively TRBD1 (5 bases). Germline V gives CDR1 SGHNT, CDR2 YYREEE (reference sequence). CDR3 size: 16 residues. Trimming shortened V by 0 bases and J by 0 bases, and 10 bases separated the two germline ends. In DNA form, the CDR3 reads TGTGCCAGCAGCTTGGCCGGACAAGTCTCCTACAATGAGCAGTTCTTC. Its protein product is CASSLAGQVSYNEQFF.

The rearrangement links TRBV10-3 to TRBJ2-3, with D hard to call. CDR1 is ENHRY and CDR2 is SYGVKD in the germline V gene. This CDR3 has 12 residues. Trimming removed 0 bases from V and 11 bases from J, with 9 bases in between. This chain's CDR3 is CAISESIVLQYF. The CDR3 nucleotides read TGTGCCATCAGTGAGTCTATAGTGTTGCAGTATTTT.

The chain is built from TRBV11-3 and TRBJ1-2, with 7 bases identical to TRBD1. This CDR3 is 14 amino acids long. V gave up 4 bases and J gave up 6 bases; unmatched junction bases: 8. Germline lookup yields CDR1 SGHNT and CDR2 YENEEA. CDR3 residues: CASSSWTGQHGYTF. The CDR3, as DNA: TGTGCCAGCAGCTCCTGGACAGGTCAACATGGCTACACCTTC.

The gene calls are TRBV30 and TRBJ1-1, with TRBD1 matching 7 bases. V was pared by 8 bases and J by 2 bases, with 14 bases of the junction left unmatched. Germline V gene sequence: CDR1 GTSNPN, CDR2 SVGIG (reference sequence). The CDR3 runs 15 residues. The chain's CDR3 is CAARGVSFINTEAFF. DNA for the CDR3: TGTGCCGCCAGGGGGGTCTCCTTTATAAACACTGAAGCTTTCTTT.

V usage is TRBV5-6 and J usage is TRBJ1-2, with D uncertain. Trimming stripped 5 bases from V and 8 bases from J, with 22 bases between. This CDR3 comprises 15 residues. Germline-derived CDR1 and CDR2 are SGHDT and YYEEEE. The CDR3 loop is CASRPLAAGLMGYTF. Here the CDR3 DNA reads TGTGCCAGCAGACCCCTCGCAGCCGGCCTAATGGGCTACACCTTC.

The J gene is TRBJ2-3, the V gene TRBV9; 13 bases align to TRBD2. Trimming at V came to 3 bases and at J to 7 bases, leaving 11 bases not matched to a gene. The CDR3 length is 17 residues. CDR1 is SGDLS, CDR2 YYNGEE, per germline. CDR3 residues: CASSEGLAGKGVNTQYF. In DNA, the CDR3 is TGTGCCAGCAGCGAGGGACTAGCGGGAAAGGGCGTGAATACGCAGTATTTT.

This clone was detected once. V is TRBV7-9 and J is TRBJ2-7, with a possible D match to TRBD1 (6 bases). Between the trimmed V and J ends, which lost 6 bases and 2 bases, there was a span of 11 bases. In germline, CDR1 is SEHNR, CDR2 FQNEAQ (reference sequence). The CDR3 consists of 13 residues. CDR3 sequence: CASRIGGTYEQYF. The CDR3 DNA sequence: TGTGCCAGCAGGATAGGGGGTACCTACGAGCAGTACTTC.

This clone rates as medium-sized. The CDR3 loop is CASSPTWSHEQYF. The CDR3 DNA reads TGTGCCAGCAGCCCGACTTGGTCCCACGAGCAGTACTTC. V and J are TRBV3-1 (or the pseudogene TRBV3-2) and TRBJ2-7; D ambiguous. From germline, CDR1 is LGHDT and CDR2 YNNKEL (reference sequence). The length of the CDR3 is 13 residues. Trimming took 4 bases from V and 5 from J, leaving 12 bases between them.

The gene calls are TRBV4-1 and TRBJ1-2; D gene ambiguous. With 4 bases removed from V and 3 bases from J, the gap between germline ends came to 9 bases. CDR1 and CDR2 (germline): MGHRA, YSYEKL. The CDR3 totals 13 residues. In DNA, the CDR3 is TGCGCCAGCAGCCTGCGTGTTCACTATGGCTACACCTTC. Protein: CASSLRVHYGYTF.

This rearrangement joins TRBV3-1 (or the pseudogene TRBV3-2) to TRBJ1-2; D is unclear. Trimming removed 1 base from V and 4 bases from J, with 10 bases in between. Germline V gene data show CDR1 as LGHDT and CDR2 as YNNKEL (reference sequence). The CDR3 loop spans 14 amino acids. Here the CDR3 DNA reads TGTGCCAGCAGCCAAGTGAACGTACCCTATGGCTACACCTTC. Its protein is CASSQVNVPYGYTF.

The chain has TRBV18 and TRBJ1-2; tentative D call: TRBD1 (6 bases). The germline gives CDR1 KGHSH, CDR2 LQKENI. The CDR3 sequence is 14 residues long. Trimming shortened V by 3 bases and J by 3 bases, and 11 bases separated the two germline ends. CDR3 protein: CASSPNRDDYGYTF. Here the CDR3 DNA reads TGTGCCAGCTCACCGAACAGGGACGACTATGGCTACACCTTC. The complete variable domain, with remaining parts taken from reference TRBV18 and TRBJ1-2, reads NAGVMQNPRHLVRRRGQEARLRCSPMKGHSHVYWYRQLPEEGLKFMVYLQKENIIDESGMPKERFSAEFPKEGPSILRIQQVVRGDSAAYFCASSPNRDDYGYTFGSGTRLTVV.

The CDR3 protein is CASSGGLSNEQFF. In DNA, the CDR3 is TGTGCCTCCTCTGGGGGGCTAAGCAATGAGCAGTTCTTC. V gene TRBV28 combines with J gene TRBJ2-1; the D call may be TRBD1 or TRBD2 (6 bases each). Trimming pared 11 bases from V and 6 bases from J, leaving 17 bases between. The CDR3 runs to 13 residues. Germline values: CDR1 MDHEN, CDR2 SYDVKM.

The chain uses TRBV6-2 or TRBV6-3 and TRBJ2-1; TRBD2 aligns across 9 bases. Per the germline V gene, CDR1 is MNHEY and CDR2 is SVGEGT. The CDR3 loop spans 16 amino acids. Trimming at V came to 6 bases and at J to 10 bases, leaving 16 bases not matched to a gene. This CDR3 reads CASSHLAGARPWEQFF. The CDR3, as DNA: TGTGCCAGCAGCCACTTAGCGGGGGCCAGGCCCTGGGAGCAGTTCTTC.

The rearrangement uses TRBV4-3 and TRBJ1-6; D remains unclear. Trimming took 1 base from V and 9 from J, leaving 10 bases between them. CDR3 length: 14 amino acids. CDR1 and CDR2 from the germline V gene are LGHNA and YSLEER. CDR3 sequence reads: CASSQAGEGSPLHF. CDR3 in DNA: TGCGCCAGCAGCCAAGCCGGGGAAGGTTCACCCCTCCACTTT.

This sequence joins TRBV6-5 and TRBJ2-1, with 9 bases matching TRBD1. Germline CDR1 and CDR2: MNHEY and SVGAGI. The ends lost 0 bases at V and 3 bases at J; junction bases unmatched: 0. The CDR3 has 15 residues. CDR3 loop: CASSYSGQGYNEQFF. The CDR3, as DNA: TGTGCCAGCAGTTACTCGGGACAGGGCTACAATGAGCAGTTCTTC.

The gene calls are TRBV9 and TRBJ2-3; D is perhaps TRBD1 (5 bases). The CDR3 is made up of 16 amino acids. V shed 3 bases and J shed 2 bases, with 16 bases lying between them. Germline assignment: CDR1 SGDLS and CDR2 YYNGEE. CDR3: CASSALQALNTDTQYF. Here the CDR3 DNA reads TGTGCCAGCAGCGCCTTACAGGCCTTAAACACAGATACGCAGTATTTT.

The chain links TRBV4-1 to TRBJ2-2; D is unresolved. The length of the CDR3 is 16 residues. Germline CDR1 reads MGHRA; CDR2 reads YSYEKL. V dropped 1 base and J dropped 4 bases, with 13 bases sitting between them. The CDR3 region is CASSQAGALSTGELFF. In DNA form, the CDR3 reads TGCGCCAGCAGCCAAGCGGGCGCATTAAGCACCGGGGAGCTGTTTTTT.

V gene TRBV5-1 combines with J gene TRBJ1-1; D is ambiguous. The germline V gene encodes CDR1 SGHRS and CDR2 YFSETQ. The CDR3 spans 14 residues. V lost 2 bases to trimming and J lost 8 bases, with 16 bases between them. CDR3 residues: CASSFSAAAKEAFF. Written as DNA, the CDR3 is TGCGCCAGCAGCTTTTCGGCAGCGGCTAAAGAAGCTTTCTTT.

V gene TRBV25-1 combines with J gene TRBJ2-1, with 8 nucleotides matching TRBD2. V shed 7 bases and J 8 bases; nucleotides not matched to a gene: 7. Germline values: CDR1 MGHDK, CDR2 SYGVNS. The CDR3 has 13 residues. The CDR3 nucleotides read TGTGCCAGCACCGACGGGGGGGCCGATGAGCAGTTCTTC. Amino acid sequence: CASTDGGADEQFF.

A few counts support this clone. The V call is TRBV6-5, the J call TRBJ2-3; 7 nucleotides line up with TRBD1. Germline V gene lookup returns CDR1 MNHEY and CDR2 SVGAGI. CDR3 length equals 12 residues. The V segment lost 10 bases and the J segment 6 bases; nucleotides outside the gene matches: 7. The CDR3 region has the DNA TGTGCCACCAAACCACAGGGGGATACGCAGTATTTT. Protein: CATKPQGDTQYF.

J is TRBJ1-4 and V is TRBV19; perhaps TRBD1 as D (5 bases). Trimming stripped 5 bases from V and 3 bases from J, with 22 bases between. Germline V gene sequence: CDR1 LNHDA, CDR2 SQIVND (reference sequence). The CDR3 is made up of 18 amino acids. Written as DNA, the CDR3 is TGTGCCAGTAGTCACAACACACGAGGGGTTGCGTCTAATGAAAAACTGTTTTTT. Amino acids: CASSHNTRGVASNEKLFF.

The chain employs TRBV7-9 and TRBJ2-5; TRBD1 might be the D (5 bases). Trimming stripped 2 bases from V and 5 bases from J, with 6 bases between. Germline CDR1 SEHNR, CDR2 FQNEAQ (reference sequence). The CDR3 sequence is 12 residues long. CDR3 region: CASSLRGETQYF. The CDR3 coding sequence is TGTGCCAGCAGCTTAAGGGGCGAGACCCAGTACTTC.